This entry concerns a single TCR beta chain. V lost 4 bases and J 2 bases, leaving 18 bases between the germline ends. Germline CDR1 SGDLS, CDR2 YYNGEE. CDR3 length: 16 residues. This entry is derived from a study of control samples from healthy donors and cancer patients. The repertoire was sequenced with immunoSEQ multiplex PCR; TCRdb's copy has only in-frame clones and lacks some. The sample contains about 110,000 clones, around nine tenths of which appear only once. The clonotype originates from a woman in her forties or fifties in good health. Sequenced material: blood. The V and J genes are TRBV9 and TRBJ2-5; D possibly uses TRBD1 or TRBD2 (6 bases each). The CDR3 DNA reads as TGTGCCAGCAGCCCCGAGGGGGGCGTTGGGCAAGAGACCCAGTACTTC. This sequence encodes CASSPEGGVGQETQYF.